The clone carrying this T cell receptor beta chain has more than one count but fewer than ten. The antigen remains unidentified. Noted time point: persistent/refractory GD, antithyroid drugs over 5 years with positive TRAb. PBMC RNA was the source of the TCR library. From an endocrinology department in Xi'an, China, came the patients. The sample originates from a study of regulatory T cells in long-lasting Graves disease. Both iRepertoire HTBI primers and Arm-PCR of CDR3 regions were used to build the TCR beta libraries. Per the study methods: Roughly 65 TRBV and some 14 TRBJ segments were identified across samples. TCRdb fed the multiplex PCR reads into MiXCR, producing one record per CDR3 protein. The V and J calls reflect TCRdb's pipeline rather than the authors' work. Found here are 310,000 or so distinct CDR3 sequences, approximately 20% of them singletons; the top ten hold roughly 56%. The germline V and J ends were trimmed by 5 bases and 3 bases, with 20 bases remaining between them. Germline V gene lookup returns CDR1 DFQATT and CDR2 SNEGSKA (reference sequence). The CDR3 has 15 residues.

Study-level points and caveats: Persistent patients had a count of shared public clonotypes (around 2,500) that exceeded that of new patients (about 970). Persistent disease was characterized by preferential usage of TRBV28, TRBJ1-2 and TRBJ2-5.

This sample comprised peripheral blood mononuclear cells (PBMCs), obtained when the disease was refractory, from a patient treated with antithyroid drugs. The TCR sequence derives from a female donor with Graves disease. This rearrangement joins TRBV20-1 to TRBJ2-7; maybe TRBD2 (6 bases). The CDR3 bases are TGCAGTGCTGGGGGAGGAACGGGAGCCGACTACGAGCAGTACTTC. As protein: CSAGGGTGADYEQYF.